This T cell receptor beta chain was captured by sequencing in a study of shared clonotypes between healthy human individuals. About the research overall: CD4 naive and memory got three plates each, CD8 naive two, CD8 memory one.

Across several immunoSEQ plates, the genomic DNA of each subset was split evenly. The repertoire was sequenced with immunoSEQ multiplex PCR; TCRdb's copy has only in-frame clones and lacks some. The sample contains around 2.5 million clones, roughly 93% of which appear only once. The CDR3 totals 15 residues. The V and J ends lost 6 bases and 4 bases, in that order; junction bases with no gene match: 11. Per the germline V gene, CDR1 is MDHEN and CDR2 is SYDVKM. The TCR originated in a man aged 18 to 30 in good health. Some clones in this sample may be carry-over from other donors' samples. Input material: naive CD4+ T cells from PBMCs. Subset specified: CD45RA+ positively selected. The chain is built from TRBV28 and TRBJ1-2; 7 bases align to TRBD1. The DNA of the CDR3 is TGTGCCAGCAGCCCTGATCGCCGACAGGGCTATGGCTACACCTTC. Encoded protein: CASSPDRRQGYGYTF.